These 15 T cell receptor beta chains originate from one sample sequenced in a study of T cells after yellow fever vaccination. TCRdb recomputed calls from the 5' RACE reads with MiXCR, one row per CDR3 protein. Of under 350,000 distinct CDR3 sequences listed, 4.1% were seen once; the top ten hold 20% to 25%. This specimen consisted of PBMCs, obtained 5 days after the yellow fever booster vaccination. These receptor sequences come from a man younger than 35 who received the YFV17D yellow fever vaccine.

The chain has TRBV4-1 and TRBJ2-3, with D possibly TRBD2 on 6 matching bases. Germline V gene lookup returns CDR1 MGHRA and CDR2 YSYEKL. This CDR3 is 16 amino acids long. The V and J ends lost 3 bases and 0 bases respectively, with 13 bases between them. CDR3 protein: CASSQETGTSTDTQYF. DNA for the CDR3: TGCGCCAGCAGCCAGGAAACCGGGACTAGCACAGATACGCAGTATTTT.

This clonotype was counted a few times. V is TRBV5-1 and J is TRBJ2-5; D is unresolved. The CDR3 loop spans 15 amino acids. V was trimmed by 6 bases and J by 1 base, leaving 16 bases between them. Germline-derived CDR1 and CDR2 are SGHRS and YFSETQ. The CDR3 here is CASTGRQAVQETQYF. CDR3 coding DNA: TGCGCCAGCACCGGAAGGCAGGCCGTCCAAGAGACCCAGTACTTC.

V and J are TRBV3-2 and TRBJ1-5; TRBD1, the table's D call, lacks a check against the DNA. TRBV3-2 corresponds to a pseudogene. The CDR3 has 15 amino acids. The CDR3 sequence is CASSQGTVRGQPQHF. CDR3 DNA: TGTGCCAGCAGCCAGGGGACAGTAAGAGGTCAGCCCCAGCATTTT.

In its sample, this clonotype was seen a few times. The chain couples TRBV4-1 to TRBJ2-7, with 13 bases aligning to TRBD2. The CDR3 is 17 residues long. Germline lookup yields CDR1 MGHRA and CDR2 YSYEKL. The J segment lost 4 bases and the V segment lost 3 bases, leaving 9 bases of the junction unmatched. CDR3 bases: TGCGCCAGCAGCCAGAGACTAGCGGGGGGCGAATCGTACGAGCAGTACTTC. Amino acids: CASSQRLAGGESYEQYF.

J is TRBJ2-5 and V is TRBV6-5, with 14 nucleotides matching TRBD2. V gave up 8 bases and J gave up 2 bases; unmatched junction bases: 4. The CDR3 loop spans 15 amino acids. CDR1 and CDR2 (germline): MNHEY, SVGAGI. CDR3 coding DNA: TGTGCCAGCCGGACTAGCGGGGGGCTGCAAGAGACCCAGTACTTC. It codes for CASRTSGGLQETQYF.

This clonotype occurred many times. The chain links TRBV5-1 to TRBJ2-3, with D unresolved. V dropped 0 bases and J dropped 2 bases, with 7 bases sitting between them. Looked up from germline, CDR1 is SGHRS and CDR2 is YFSETQ. CDR3 length equals 14 residues. For the CDR3, the DNA is TGCGCCAGCAGCTTGGTCGGGCCCACAGATACGCAGTATTTT. It encodes CASSLVGPTDTQYF.

The rearrangement links TRBV7-7 to TRBJ2-5, with TRBD1 as a possible D gene (6 bases). The CDR3 loop spans 13 amino acids. CDR1 and CDR2 (germline): SSHAT, FNYEAQ (reference sequence). The V end lost 6 bases, the J end lost 5 bases, and 13 bases lay between the germline ends. The CDR3 sequence is CASSPRQAETQYF. The CDR3 region has the DNA TGTGCCAGCAGTCCACGACAGGCTGAGACCCAGTACTTC.

The chain employs TRBV19 and TRBJ2-7, with D maybe TRBD2 (6 bases). CDR1 is LNHDA, CDR2 SQIVND, per germline (reference sequence). This CDR3 comprises 13 residues. V lost 3 bases, J lost 7 bases, and 13 bases lay in between. CDR3 nucleotides: TGTGCCAGTAGTATTACGGCGGCGGGGGAGCAGTACTTC. Its translation is CASSITAAGEQYF.

The J gene is TRBJ2-7, the V gene TRBV20-1, with D hard to call. Between the trimmed V and J ends, which lost 3 bases and 5 bases, there was a span of 17 bases. The CDR3 runs to 14 residues. The germline CDR1 and CDR2 sequences are DFQATT and SNEGSKA (reference sequence). CDR3 in amino acids: CSARPGPPIHEQYF. The CDR3, as DNA: TGCAGTGCTAGGCCTGGTCCACCCATCCACGAGCAGTACTTC.

This clonotype has just a few counts. This chain uses TRBV19 with TRBJ1-1; D is ambiguous. Germline loops: CDR1 LNHDA, CDR2 SQIVND (reference sequence). The CDR3 has 16 amino acids. V was cut by 5 bases and J by 0 bases, with 16 bases left in between. CDR3 sequence (DNA): TGTGCCAGTAGTTTGTTGGCGACGTTGATGAACACTGAAGCTTTCTTT. Encoded protein: CASSLLATLMNTEAFF. Drawing the rest from reference TRBV19 and TRBJ1-1, the complete variable domain is DGGITQSPKYLFRKEGQNVTLSCEQNLNHDAMYWYRQDPGQGLRLIYYSQIVNDFQKGDIAEGYSVSREKKESFPLTVTSAQKNPTAFYLCASSLLATLMNTEAFFGQGTRLTVV.

Ten or more counts support this clonotype. The CDR3 nucleotides are TGCGCCAGCAGCTTGATAGGTCAAGACAATGAGCAGTTCTTC. It is translated as CASSLIGQDNEQFF. The rearrangement joins TRBV5-1 to TRBJ2-1; D is undetermined. This CDR3 is 14 amino acids long. Germline V lookup: CDR1 SGHRS, CDR2 YFSETQ. Trimming took 1 base from V and 5 from J, leaving 10 bases between them.

The CDR3 is CASSPGTGGQYEQYV. In DNA, the CDR3 is TGTGCCAGCTCACCCGGGACAGGGGGCCAGTACGAGCAGTACGTC. The chain employs TRBV18 and TRBJ2-7, with 12 positions matching TRBD1. J lost 4 bases, V lost 3 bases, and 4 bases had no gene match. The V gene's germline CDR1 is KGHSH and CDR2 LQKENI. This CDR3 contains 15 residues.

Only a few counts were recorded for this clonotype. CDR3 sequence reads: CAIKGDGTPEAFF. As DNA, the CDR3 is TGTGCCATCAAAGGGGACGGGACCCCTGAAGCTTTCTTT. The rearrangement uses TRBV10-3 and TRBJ1-1; tentative D call: TRBD1 (5 bases). Trimming shortened V by 7 bases and J by 6 bases, and 15 bases separated the two germline ends. CDR1 is ENHRY and CDR2 is SYGVKD in the germline V gene. The CDR3 consists of 13 residues.

The J gene is TRBJ2-5, the V gene TRBV4-1, with 14 bases lining up with TRBD2. Looked up from germline, CDR1 is MGHRA and CDR2 is YSYEKL. The V segment lost 4 bases and the J segment 5 bases; nucleotides outside the gene matches: 9. This CDR3 has 17 residues. The CDR3, as DNA: TGCGCCAGCAGCCCTAGGACTAGCGGGGGGAACCGGGAGACCCAGTACTTC. Protein: CASSPRTSGGNRETQYF.

At least ten counts were recorded for this clonotype. The rearrangement joins TRBV29-1 to TRBJ2-5; 8 bases map to TRBD2. There are 12 residues in the CDR3. Trimming took 7 bases from V and 3 from J; bases not matched to a gene: 4. CDR1 and CDR2 (germline): SQVTM, ANQGSEA. The CDR3 DNA reads as TGCAGCGCGGGGGGGGCGAAAGAGACCCAGTACTTC. Its translation is CSAGGAKETQYF. The full variable domain, in which reference TRBV29-1 and TRBJ2-5 provide the parts outside the CDR3, is SAVISQKPSRDICQRGTSLTIQCQVDSQVTMMFWYRQQPGQSLTLIATANQGSEATYESGFVIDKFPISRPNLTFSTLTVSNMSPEDSSIYLCSAGGAKETQYFGPGTRLLVL.